The 31 T cell receptor beta chains reported below all come from one sample, sequenced in a study of blood T cell repertoires in COVID-19. Clones were sequenced by immunoSEQ multiplex PCR, and TCRdb holds only the in-frame ones, with some missing. The sample yields some 220,000 clones, around 84% seen once. Sequencing was carried out using peripheral blood. The receptors come from a human donor in a cohort sampled during active COVID-19.

The gene calls are TRBV5-4 and TRBJ2-3; 9 nucleotides align to TRBD2. The CDR3 extends over 15 amino acids. CDR1 is SGHNT and CDR2 is YYREEE in the germline V gene (reference sequence). The J segment lost 5 bases and the V segment lost 0 bases, leaving 4 bases of the junction unmatched. This CDR3 reads CASSLALREGDTQYF. In DNA form, the CDR3 reads TGTGCCAGCAGCTTGGCCTTGCGGGAGGGAGATACGCAGTATTTT.

The V gene is TRBV29-1, the J gene TRBJ2-7; 10 bases are shared with TRBD2. Germline V gene lookup returns CDR1 SQVTM and CDR2 ANQGSEA. J gave up 1 base and V 0 bases, and 3 bases lay outside the gene matches. The CDR3 spans 15 residues. In DNA, the CDR3 is TGCAGCGTTGAAGATCTACTAGCGGGATCCTACGAGCAGTACTTC. It codes for CSVEDLLAGSYEQYF.

The rearrangement uses TRBV7-9 and TRBJ1-2; D is undetermined. The CDR3 has 15 residues. Trimming removed 0 bases from V and 3 bases from J, with 11 bases in between. CDR1 is SEHNR, CDR2 FQNEAQ, per germline (reference sequence). CDR3 residues: CASSLAQRQDYGYTF. For the CDR3, the DNA is TGTGCCAGCAGCTTAGCTCAGCGGCAGGACTATGGCTACACCTTC.

The chain is built from TRBV5-4 and TRBJ1-2; TRBD1 is a possible D gene (5 bases). V shed 0 bases and J shed 5 bases, with 20 bases lying between them. This CDR3 comprises 17 residues. Germline CDR1 reads SGHNT; CDR2 reads YYREEE (reference sequence). DNA for the CDR3: TGTGCCAGCAGCTTGGTGGGTGGCCAGATTAAGGGGTATGGCTACACCTTC. Its protein product is CASSLVGGQIKGYGYTF.

The CDR3 nucleotides read TGTGCCTGCCGGGTCCAACACTACGAGCAGTACTTC. Translated, it gives CACRVQHYEQYF. The chain couples TRBV30 to TRBJ2-7; D not certain. The germline V and J ends were trimmed by 6 bases and 3 bases, with 12 bases remaining between them. The V gene's germline CDR1 is GTSNPN and CDR2 SVGIG (reference sequence). This CDR3 has 12 amino acids.

The chain combines TRBV2 with TRBJ1-5; D gene unclear. With 9 bases removed from V and 6 bases from J, the gap between germline ends came to 12 bases. The CDR3 loop spans 12 amino acids. From germline, CDR1 is SNHLY and CDR2 FYNNEI. The CDR3 bases are TGTGCCAGTACTACCGGAGGTCAGCCCCAGCATTTT. This gives the protein CASTTGGQPQHF. The full variable domain, completed using reference TRBV2 and TRBJ1-5, is EPEVTQTPSHQVTQMGQEVILRCVPISNHLYFYWYRQILGQKVEFLVSFYNNEISEKSEIFDDQFSVERPDGSNFTLKIRSTKLEDSAMYFCASTTGGQPQHFGDGTRLSIL.

The CDR3 sequence is CASSQDFGRGSEKLFF. CDR3 coding DNA: TGCGCCAGCAGCCAAGATTTTGGCAGGGGGTCAGAAAAACTGTTTTTT. The chain carries TRBV4-3 and TRBJ1-4; TRBD1 aligns across 7 bases. This CDR3 is built from 16 residues. V trimming: 0 bases; J trimming: 8 bases; junction bases outside the gene matches: 9. CDR1 LGHNA and CDR2 YSLEER come from the germline V gene.

J is TRBJ2-1 and V is TRBV5-6, with TRBD2 identical over 9 bases. The V and J ends lost 5 bases and 8 bases, in that order; junction bases with no gene match: 8. CDR1 and CDR2 (germline): SGHDT, YYEEEE. The CDR3 consists of 14 residues. The CDR3 protein is CASRELAGFDEQFF. The CDR3 DNA follows: TGTGCCAGCAGAGAGCTAGCGGGATTCGATGAGCAGTTCTTC.

This clone showed up just once. V and J are TRBV19 and TRBJ2-3, with 10 positions matching TRBD1. V lost 5 bases, J lost 6 bases, and 11 bases stayed unmatched. The germline V gene has CDR1 LNHDA and CDR2 SQIVND (reference sequence). The CDR3 extends over 16 amino acids. In nucleotides, the CDR3 is TGTGCCAGTAGTCCGCGGGACAGGGGTTTGACGGATACGCAGTATTTT. It is translated as CASSPRDRGLTDTQYF.

The genes are TRBV7-9 and TRBJ1-4, with 7 bases identical to TRBD1. V shed 3 bases, J shed 5 bases, and the junction held 15 bases outside the gene matches. Germline CDR1 SEHNR, CDR2 FQNEAQ (reference sequence). The CDR3 covers 18 residues. The CDR3 region is CASSLTGLRPGGNEKLFF. In DNA, the CDR3 is TGTGCCAGCAGCTTGACGGGATTAAGGCCAGGGGGGAATGAAAAACTGTTTTTT.

The V call is TRBV7-9, the J call TRBJ2-5; TRBD2 aligns across 9 bases. J was trimmed by 5 bases and V by 6 bases; bases with no gene match: 10. The CDR3 sequence is 15 residues long. CDR1 is SEHNR, CDR2 FQNEAQ, per germline (reference sequence). In nucleotides, the CDR3 is TGTGCCAGCAGTCCAGGCGGGGGGGACGGCGAGACCCAGTACTTC. Its translation: CASSPGGGDGETQYF.

The CDR3 nucleotides read TGTGCCAGCAGCCCTGGGCAGGGGGCTTTACGGGCTTTCTTT. Protein sequence: CASSPGQGALRAFF. The V gene is TRBV7-9, the J gene TRBJ1-1; 8 positions agree with TRBD1. There are 14 residues in the CDR3. Germline lookup yields CDR1 SEHNR and CDR2 FQNEAQ (reference sequence). Losses at the gene ends were 5 bases for V and 11 bases for J; bases not matched to a gene: 13.

This chain connects TRBV10-2 to TRBJ2-4, with 10 nucleotides matching TRBD2. This CDR3 has 14 amino acids. The V segment lost 10 bases and the J segment 8 bases; nucleotides outside the gene matches: 11. The germline gives CDR1 WSHSY, CDR2 SAAADI. DNA for the CDR3: TGCGCCACCCTACCGGGACTAGCGACCCACATTCAGTACTTC. Translated, it gives CATLPGLATHIQYF.

The chain uses TRBV6-5 and TRBJ1-6; 8 positions match TRBD1. CDR3 length: 14 residues. Germline V gene data show CDR1 as MNHEY and CDR2 as SVGAGI. The ends lost 5 bases at V and 4 bases at J; junction bases unmatched: 1. The CDR3 protein is CASSRQGYNSPLHF. CDR3 DNA sequence: TGTGCCAGCAGTAGACAGGGGTATAATTCACCCCTCCACTTT.

The V and J genes are TRBV6-5 and TRBJ1-2; 7 nucleotides match TRBD1. The CDR3 has 15 residues. J gave up 4 bases and V 0 bases, and 5 bases lay outside the gene matches. Germline assignment: CDR1 MNHEY and CDR2 SVGAGI. The CDR3: CASSYSRGRVYGYTF. As DNA, the CDR3 is TGTGCCAGCAGTTACTCGAGGGGGCGGGTCTATGGCTACACCTTC.

The chain links TRBV4-3 to TRBJ2-7; no firm D call. Germline V CDR1 and CDR2: LGHNA, YSLEER. With 0 bases removed from V and 4 bases from J, the gap between germline ends came to 7 bases. This CDR3 has 13 residues. The CDR3 DNA is TGCGCCAGCAGCCAAGATCAGTGGTACGAGCAGTACTTC. It codes for CASSQDQWYEQYF.

The V gene is TRBV2, the J gene TRBJ2-3; 9 bases map to TRBD2. Germline-derived CDR1 and CDR2 are SNHLY and FYNNEI. CDR3 length: 16 residues. With 4 bases clipped from V and 4 bases from J, the junction kept 9 bases outside the gene matches. The CDR3 loop is CASSGFSGSISDTQYF. The CDR3 DNA reads as TGTGCCAGCAGTGGTTTTAGCGGGAGCATCTCAGATACGCAGTATTTT.

The rearrangement uses TRBV5-3 and TRBJ2-2; 12 bases line up with TRBD2. TRBV5-3 falls under the ORF class, with uncertain function. The CDR3 length is 18 residues. J was trimmed by 0 bases and V by 0 bases; bases with no gene match: 3. CDR3 sequence: CARSLGLAGDSNTGELFF. As DNA, the CDR3 is TGTGCCAGAAGCTTGGGACTAGCGGGGGACTCGAACACCGGGGAGCTGTTTTTT.

The J gene is TRBJ2-7, the V gene TRBV29-1, with a tentative D call TRBD1 (6 bases). Germline V CDR1 and CDR2: SQVTM, ANQGSEA. Trimming left V 7 bases short and J 1 base short, with 14 bases between. The CDR3 runs 13 residues. The CDR3 here is CSAGPQGSYEQYF. The CDR3 bases are TGCAGCGCCGGACCCCAGGGGTCCTACGAGCAGTACTTC.

The chain combines TRBV15 with TRBJ2-5, with D unresolved. Germline lookup yields CDR1 LNHNV and CDR2 YYDKDF (reference sequence). Trimming shortened V by 1 base and J by 4 bases, and 4 bases separated the two germline ends. CDR3 length: 12 amino acids. The CDR3 protein is CATSRARETQYF. As DNA, the CDR3 is TGTGCCACCAGCAGAGCCAGAGAGACCCAGTACTTC.

The chain uses TRBV10-3 and TRBJ1-5; possibly TRBD1 for D (5 bases). This CDR3 has 14 amino acids. Germline CDR1 is ENHRY and CDR2 is SYGVKD. V lost 0 bases and J 7 bases, leaving 10 bases between the germline ends. The CDR3 reads CAISESRGSQPQHF. The CDR3 bases are TGTGCCATCAGTGAGTCAAGGGGAAGCCAGCCCCAGCATTTT.

The chain employs TRBV5-4 and TRBJ2-1; 10 nucleotides align to TRBD2. Trimming removed 0 bases from V and 5 bases from J; junction bases left unmatched: 2. CDR3 length: 15 amino acids. Germline V CDR1 and CDR2: SGHNT, YYREEE (reference sequence). The CDR3 DNA reads as TGTGCCAGCAGCTTGGGAGCGGGAGGGAACAATGAGCAGTTCTTC. This translates into CASSLGAGGNNEQFF.

V gene TRBV6-1 combines with J gene TRBJ1-5, with D maybe TRBD1 (6 bases). The length of the CDR3 is 16 residues. Germline CDR1 is MNHNS and CDR2 is SASEGT. Trimming took 2 bases from V and 0 from J, leaving 11 bases between them. The CDR3 nucleotides read TGTGCCAGCAGTGAACTGACAGGCTATAGCAATCAGCCCCAGCATTTT. It codes for CASSELTGYSNQPQHF.

The CDR3: CASRPARERYEQYF. DNA for the CDR3: TGTGCCAGCCGCCCTGCGAGGGAACGCTACGAGCAGTACTTC. The chain has TRBV6-2 or TRBV6-3 and TRBJ2-7, with D possibly TRBD2 on 5 matching bases. The CDR3 runs 14 residues. Trimming took 8 bases from V and 3 from J, leaving 17 bases between them. CDR1 and CDR2 from the germline V gene are MNHEY and SVGEGT.

This clone turned up a few times. The genes are TRBV6-5 and TRBJ1-2, with 8 bases lining up with TRBD1. Trimming took 7 bases from V and 0 from J; bases not matched to a gene: 4. CDR1 and CDR2 from the germline V gene are MNHEY and SVGAGI. This CDR3 spans 14 amino acids. CDR3 region: CASTNRGANYGYTF. CDR3 nucleotides: TGTGCCAGCACCAACAGGGGGGCTAACTATGGCTACACCTTC.

This sequence joins TRBV4-2 and TRBJ2-7; TRBD1 aligns across 7 bases. CDR3 length: 16 residues. CDR1 is LGHNA, CDR2 YNFKEQ, per germline. After removal of 4 bases from V and 2 bases from J, the junction contained 11 bases not matched to a gene. Here the CDR3 reads CASSLNSGTVPYEQYF. The CDR3 bases are TGTGCCAGCAGCCTCAACTCCGGGACAGTCCCCTACGAGCAGTACTTC.

In this sample, this clone turned up once. V usage is TRBV9 and J usage is TRBJ2-1, with 8 nucleotides matching TRBD1. CDR1 and CDR2 (germline): SGDLS, YYNGEE. There are 14 residues in the CDR3. V shed 2 bases, J shed 11 bases, and the junction held 9 bases outside the gene matches. This CDR3 reads CASSVSTRDRQQFF. CDR3 nucleotide sequence: TGTGCCAGCAGCGTCTCAACCCGGGACAGGCAGCAGTTCTTC.

V gene TRBV6-5 combines with J gene TRBJ2-1, with 12 bases lining up with TRBD2. The CDR3 has 14 residues. V shed 8 bases, J shed 12 bases, and the junction held 11 bases outside the gene matches. CDR1 and CDR2 from the germline V gene are MNHEY and SVGAGI. The CDR3 DNA sequence: TGTGCCAGCGCCCGGACTAGCGGGGTCCATGGGCAGTTCTTC. Its protein is CASARTSGVHGQFF.

This chain uses TRBV7-8 with TRBJ2-1; D may be TRBD1 (6 bases). CDR3 length: 16 residues. Germline V CDR1 and CDR2: SGHVS, FQNEAQ. The germline V and J ends were trimmed by 2 bases and 0 bases, with 11 bases remaining between them. The CDR3 sequence is CASSLLGQPSYNEQFF. The CDR3 bases are TGTGCCAGCAGCTTACTCGGACAGCCCTCCTACAATGAGCAGTTCTTC.

The rearrangement links TRBV2 to TRBJ1-1, with D maybe TRBD1 (5 bases). The CDR3 runs 11 residues. CDR1 and CDR2 (germline): SNHLY, FYNNEI. The CDR3 loop is CEIGGDTEAFF. The CDR3 coding sequence is TGTGAGATCGGGGGGGACACTGAAGCTTTCTTT. Full variable domain (remainder filled in from reference TRBV2 and TRBJ1-1): EPEVTQTPSHQVTQMGQEVILRCVPISNHLYFYWYRQILGQKVEFLVSFYNNEISEKSEIFDDQFSVERPDGSNFTLKIRSTKLEDSAMYFCEIGGDTEAFFGQGTRLTVV.

The chain couples TRBV7-9 to TRBJ2-5; possible D gene TRBD1, 6 bases. CDR3 length equals 16 residues. V lost 1 base to trimming and J lost 1 base, with 13 bases between them. Germline loops: CDR1 SEHNR, CDR2 FQNEAQ (reference sequence). The CDR3 is CASSLVGGRRQETQYF. As DNA, the CDR3 is TGTGCCAGCAGCTTAGTAGGGGGACGCCGCCAAGAGACCCAGTACTTC.